Listed below are T cell receptor beta chains from one sample, sequenced in a study of blood T cells in healthy people across ages. TCRdb re-called the 5' RACE reads with MiXCR, one entry per CDR3 protein. The sample includes 1.5 million to 2 million distinct CDR3 sequences, around 48% seen only once; the top ten take over 2%. The sequenced material came from blood. The receptors were sampled from a woman between 40 and 55 years old in good health. CDR3s include the opening cysteine and the closing phenylalanine or tryptophan. Fields, in order: V gene, D gene, J gene, clone size, CDR3 DNA, CDR3 protein. D genes are given only for firm matches. Only part of the rows carry a size: once, few, many, or a class if the clone is expanded.

TRBV2	NA	TRBJ2-3	NA	TGTGCCAGCACTCACTCGAGGCAGAGGATTAGCACAGATACGCAGTATTTT	CASTHSRQRISTDTQYF
TRBV20-1	TRBD1	TRBJ2-7	NA	TGCAGTGCTAGAGCCCGGGACAGGGAACACTCCTACGAGCAGTACTTC	CSARARDREHSYEQYF
TRBV7-2	NA	TRBJ2-7	few	TGTGCCAGCAGCCTGGAGGGAGGCCCGGCGCAGTACTTC	CASSLEGGPAQYF
TRBV6-5	NA	TRBJ1-6	NA	TGTGCCAGCAGGCTGGGACCTAACTATAATTCACCCCTCCACTTT	CASRLGPNYNSPLHF
TRBV11-1	NA	TRBJ2-1	NA	TGTGCCAGCAGCTATACAGGGTACATCTACAATGAGCAGTTCTTC	CASSYTGYIYNEQFF
TRBV27	TRBD1	TRBJ1-6	NA	TGTGCCAGCAGACAGTTTGGGGGACAGGGCGCGAATAGGTGGGGTTCACCCCTCCACTTT	CASRQFGGQGANRWGSPLHF
TRBV5-1	NA	TRBJ1-2	NA	TGCGCCAGCAGACCCGGGACGTCTTATGGCTACACCTTC	CASRPGTSYGYTF
TRBV6-2/TRBV6-3	TRBD1	TRBJ1-2	NA	TGTGCCAGCAGTTACTCGATGAAGGGGACAGGGACCCATGCGGCTAACTATGGCTACACCTTC	CASSYSMKGTGTHAANYGYTF
TRBV20-1	NA	TRBJ1-1	NA	TGCAGTGCCCGGGGAATTACCGAAGCTTTCTTT	CSARGITEAFF
TRBV27	NA	TRBJ2-1	few	TGTGCCAGCAGCAGCAGGGTGAGCTCCTACAATGAGCAGTTCTTC	CASSSRVSSYNEQFF
TRBV2	NA	TRBJ2-5	few	TGTGCCAGCAGTGAACAGCGCGCCGAGACCCAGTACTTC	CASSEQRAETQYF
TRBV7-2	TRBD2	TRBJ2-1	NA	TGTGCCAGCAGCTTAGTAGCGGGGGGCCCCTTAGGCGTTTTAAATGAGCAGTTCTTC	CASSLVAGGPLGVLNEQFF
TRBV5-6	NA	TRBJ2-3	once	TGTGCCCGCAGCTTGGGAGATACGCAGTATTTT	CARSLGDTQYF
TRBV3-1	NA	TRBJ2-7	NA	TGTGCCAGCAGCCAAGAGGGCTATTCCTACGAGCAGTACTTC	CASSQEGYSYEQYF
TRBV9	TRBD2	TRBJ2-5	NA	TGTGCCAGCAGCGACCTACTAGCGGGGGGCGCAGAGACCCAGTACTTC	CASSDLLAGGAETQYF
TRBV18	NA	TRBJ2-5	NA	TGTGCCAGCTCACCTCCCGAACCGCAAGAGACCCAGTACTTC	CASSPPEPQETQYF
TRBV6-6	NA	TRBJ2-5	few	TGTGCCAGCAGTTACCGAGCCGCGTGGACAAGGGAGACCCAGTACTTC	CASSYRAAWTRETQYF
TRBV2	TRBD2	TRBJ2-5	few	TGTGCCAGCAGTGCTAGCGGGGGAACCTCCAATGAGCAGTACTTC	CASSASGGTSNEQYF
TRBV7-2	NA	TRBJ1-2	many	TGTGCCAGCAGCTTAAGGGCAGGGGATGGCTACACCTTC	CASSLRAGDGYTF
TRBV9	TRBD2	TRBJ2-5	few	TGTGCCAGCAGTCCTAGCGGGGGAGGGGATGAGACCCAGTACTTC	CASSPSGGGDETQYF
TRBV20-1	TRBD1	TRBJ2-7	NA	TGCAGTGCTTATACCTCAGACAGGGCCTACGAGCAGTACTTC	CSAYTSDRAYEQYF
TRBV7-2	TRBD2	TRBJ2-7	NA	TGTGCCAGCAGTTCCATAGCGGGGGCCCTCCTCTACGAGCAGTACTTC	CASSSIAGALLYEQYF
TRBV4-2	TRBD1	TRBJ1-2	NA	TGTGCCAGCAGCCAAGATGTACTGACAGGGAACTATGGCTACACCTTC	CASSQDVLTGNYGYTF
TRBV7-2	TRBD1	TRBJ2-7	NA	TGTGCCAGCAGCTTTGGCGGGACAGGGGTGGGTGAGCAGTACTTC	CASSFGGTGVGEQYF
TRBV5-1	NA	TRBJ1-2	few	TGCGCCAGCAGGGGCAGGGGCCCGGCCTGGGATGGCTACACCTTC	CASRGRGPAWDGYTF
TRBV6-2/TRBV6-3	NA	TRBJ2-5	once	TGTGCCAGCAGCTCCACCTTCCGCGGTCAAGAGACCCAGTACTTC	CASSSTFRGQETQYF
TRBV20-1	TRBD2	TRBJ2-1	NA	TGCAGTGCCCCGGGACTAGCGGGGGGTATGGAGTTCTTC	CSAPGLAGGMEFF
TRBV6-5	NA	TRBJ2-1	NA	TGTGCCAGCAGTTACTCCGGCGCGGGGCCGCAGGACAATGAGCAGTTCTTC	CASSYSGAGPQDNEQFF
TRBV11-2	TRBD1	TRBJ2-7	NA	TGTGCCAGCAGCCCAACAGGGGATCACTACGAGCAGTACTTC	CASSPTGDHYEQYF
TRBV28	TRBD2	TRBJ2-7	NA	TGTGCCAGCAGTACAGCAGACGAACTAGCGGATCGACTCGGGCAGTACTTC	CASSTADELADRLGQYF
TRBV27	NA	TRBJ1-5	NA	TGTGCCAGCAGTTTTAGAGGAGGGTTAAGCAATCAGCCCCAGCATTTT	CASSFRGGLSNQPQHF
TRBV7-2	NA	TRBJ2-6	NA	TGTGCCGGCACCCTCTCCCGGGGAACTGGGGCCAACGTCCTGACTTTC	CAGTLSRGTGANVLTF
TRBV10-2	NA	TRBJ2-1	NA	TGCGCCAGCATGGGGCGGGGTAGATCCTACAATGAGCAGTTCTTC	CASMGRGRSYNEQFF
TRBV27	NA	TRBJ2-7	NA	TGTGCCAGCAGTCGTGGGGGCTTCAGCGAGCAGTACTTC	CASSRGGFSEQYF
TRBV3-1	TRBD2	TRBJ2-4	once	TGTGCCAGCAGCCAGACTAGCGGGGGGGCCGGTTGGGACAAAAACATTCAGTACTTC	CASSQTSGGAGWDKNIQYF
TRBV10-3	TRBD2	TRBJ2-7	NA	TGTGCCATCAGTGAGCCGGCGGGGGGCCACGAGCAGTACTTC	CAISEPAGGHEQYF
TRBV4-3	TRBD2	TRBJ2-7	NA	TGCGCCAGCAGCCAGGGGACTAGAGGGGTTTACGAGCAGTACTTC	CASSQGTRGVYEQYF
TRBV3-1	TRBD2	TRBJ2-4	NA	TGTGCCAGCAGCCAAGATCTCCTAGCGGGAGGTTTGGAGCAGTACTTC	CASSQDLLAGGLEQYF
TRBV4-2	NA	TRBJ1-5	NA	TGTGCCAGCAGCCCCCGACAGGCACCTAATCAGCCCCAGCATTTT	CASSPRQAPNQPQHF
TRBV7-2	NA	TRBJ2-5	NA	TGTGCCAGCAGCCGGATCTTCGGGGAGACCCAGTACTTC	CASSRIFGETQYF
TRBV12-3/TRBV12-4	NA	TRBJ1-6	few	TGTGCCAGCAGTTTGGGGGAAGGATCACCCCTCCACTTT	CASSLGEGSPLHF
TRBV28	NA	TRBJ1-2	NA	TGTGCCGCTGGGGGGGGAGAGGGCTACACCTTC	CAAGGGEGYTF
TRBV6-2/TRBV6-3	TRBD1	TRBJ1-1	few	TGTGCCAGCAGTCACCAGGGGGGGAACACTGAAGCTTTCTTT	CASSHQGGNTEAFF
TRBV7-2	NA	TRBJ2-5	few	TGTGCCAGCAGCTTTGGACAGAAAAAGGCCCAGTACTTC	CASSFGQKKAQYF
TRBV28	NA	TRBJ2-5	NA	TGTGCCAGCAGTCCGGAGACAGCTAGCCAAGAGACCCAGTACTTC	CASSPETASQETQYF
TRBV5-1	NA	TRBJ2-7	NA	TGCGCCAGCAGCTACAACGGGGGCCCCTCGGGCGAGCAGTACTTC	CASSYNGGPSGEQYF
TRBV19	NA	TRBJ1-2	NA	TGTGCCAGTAGTATCGGGGTGACCAACCCGTCCTATGGCTACACCTTC	CASSIGVTNPSYGYTF
TRBV20-1	TRBD2	TRBJ2-1	NA	TGCAGTGCTCCAAGCCTAGCGGGGGGAACCTACGAGCAGTTCTTC	CSAPSLAGGTYEQFF
TRBV4-2	NA	TRBJ2-5	NA	TGTGCCAGCAGCCAAGGTTCCAACACAGATGATCAAGAGACCCAGTACTTC	CASSQGSNTDDQETQYF
TRBV6-2/TRBV6-3	NA	TRBJ1-2	few	TGTGCCAGCAGTTATAAGCGGGTCGTAAACTATGGCTACACCTTC	CASSYKRVVNYGYTF
TRBV12-3/TRBV12-4	NA	TRBJ2-3	NA	TGTGCCAGCAGCCCCCGCCGGGACCAATCAGATACGCAGTATTTT	CASSPRRDQSDTQYF
TRBV7-3	NA	TRBJ2-3	NA	TGTGCCAGCAGCTCAAAAGGCGGCACAGATACGCAGTATTTT	CASSSKGGTDTQYF
TRBV4-1	TRBD2	TRBJ2-1	NA	TGCGCCAGCAGCCAGGGACTAGCGGGGGGAAGCTCCTACAATGAGCAGTTCTTC	CASSQGLAGGSSYNEQFF
TRBV28	TRBD2	TRBJ2-4	NA	TGTGCCAGCAGCCGCGGGACTAGCGGGGGCCCTATAGCCAAAAACATTCAGTACTTC	CASSRGTSGGPIAKNIQYF
TRBV7-9	NA	TRBJ1-6	NA	TGTGCCAGCAGCTTATGGGGTAATTCACCCCTCCACTTT	CASSLWGNSPLHF
TRBV29-1	TRBD1	TRBJ2-3	NA	TGCAGCGTTGAAAAGACAGGGGGGGACACAAATACGCAGTATTTT	CSVEKTGGDTNTQYF